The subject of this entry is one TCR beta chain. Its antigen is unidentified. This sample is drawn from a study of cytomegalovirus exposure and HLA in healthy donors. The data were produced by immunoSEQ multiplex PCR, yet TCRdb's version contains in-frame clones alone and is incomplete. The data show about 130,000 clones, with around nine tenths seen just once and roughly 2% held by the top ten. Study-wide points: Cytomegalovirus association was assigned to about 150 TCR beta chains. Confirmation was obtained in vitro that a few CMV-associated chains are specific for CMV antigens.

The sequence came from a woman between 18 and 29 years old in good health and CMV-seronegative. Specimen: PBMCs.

The CDR3 sequence: CASSPTVGTYNEQFF. CDR3 nucleotide sequence: TGTGCCAGCAGCCCGACAGTTGGGACCTACAATGAGCAGTTCTTC. V gene TRBV14 combines with J gene TRBJ2-1; TRBD1 is a possible D gene (5 bases). This CDR3 region has 15 residues. Trimming removed 4 bases from V and 2 bases from J, with 12 bases in between. Germline values: CDR1 SGHDN, CDR2 FVKESK.